This TCR beta chain was observed in a study of shared clonotypes between healthy human individuals. As for this clone: Other DNA sequences in this specimen translate into the identical CDR3.

Measured with immunoSEQ multiplex PCR; TCRdb has only the in-frame clones, and not every one. This sample has nearly 750,000 clones; 55% to 75% occur once, and the top ten carry more than 1.5%. This CDR3 comprises 14 residues. CDR1 and CDR2 (germline): SGHTA, FQGTGA. V gave up 2 bases and J gave up 5 bases, with 12 bases separating them. The sequenced material came from memory CD4+ T cells sorted from blood. Stated subset: CD45RA-negative fraction. This chain connects TRBV7-3 to TRBJ1-1; D call uncertain. This TCR was sampled from a young woman in good health. The CDR3 loop is CASSLGGFGTEAFF. DNA for the CDR3: TGTGCCAGCAGCTTAGGAGGGTTTGGAACTGAAGCTTTCTTT.